The rows below give T cell receptor beta chains drawn from one sample of a study of Ad26.COV2.S vaccination and SARS-CoV-2 variants. Libraries were prepared by immunoSEQ multiplex PCR; TCRdb keeps only in-frame clonotypes and omits some of them. The table includes around 450,000 clones, approximately 87% detected once. The sample here was peripheral blood, taken in a trial of Ad26.COV2.S vaccine versus placebo. These TCRs come from a person between 18 and 59 years old who received the Ad26.COV2.S COVID-19 vaccine or a placebo. Both conserved end residues are part of each CDR3. D genes are given only for firm matches. Clone size is given for some rows only: seen once, a few or many times, or a class if the clone is expanded.

size: -; J: TRBJ2-5; D: TRBD2; V: TRBV12-5; length: 15; DNA: TGTGCCACCGCCCGGACTAGCGGGGTCCAGGAGACCCAGTACTTC; CDR3: CATARTSGVQETQYF
size: -; J: TRBJ2-5; D: -; V: TRBV18; length: 17; DNA: TGTGCCACCAATAAGGCAGGTGACAGGCGCTGGAGAGAGACCCAGTACTTC; CDR3: CATNKAGDRRWRETQYF
size: -; J: TRBJ1-2; D: -; V: TRBV12-3/TRBV12-4; length: 13; DNA: TGTGCCAGCAGTGACGGGATTTACTATGGCTACACCTTC; CDR3: CASSDGIYYGYTF
size: -; J: TRBJ1-5; D: -; V: TRBV6-6; length: 14; DNA: TGTGCCAGCAGTTACTCTGCCGGGAAGCAGCCCCAGCATTTT; CDR3: CASSYSAGKQPQHF
size: -; J: TRBJ1-6; D: -; V: TRBV6-6; length: 15; DNA: TGTGCCAGCAGTTACTCGGGCGACTATAATTCACCCCTCCACTTT; CDR3: CASSYSGDYNSPLHF
size: -; J: TRBJ1-3; D: -; V: TRBV7-9; length: 16; DNA: TGTGCCAGCAGCTTTACTCTCCAGGGTCCTGGAAACACCATATATTTT; CDR3: CASSFTLQGPGNTIYF
size: -; J: TRBJ2-3; D: TRBD2; V: TRBV3-1/TRBV3-2; length: 19; DNA: TGTGCCAGCAGGGTAGTTAGCGGGCGGACCCCCTCTAGCACAGATACGCAGTATTTT; CDR3: CASRVVSGRTPSSTDTQYF
size: -; J: TRBJ2-5; D: TRBD2; V: TRBV6-5; length: 15; DNA: TGTGCCAGCAGTTACTCGTCGGGACTAGGAAAGACCCAGTACTTC; CDR3: CASSYSSGLGKTQYF
size: -; J: TRBJ2-3; D: TRBD1; V: TRBV5-4; length: 16; DNA: TGTGCCAGCAGCTTGGAAGGGGGCGGTGGCACAGATACGCAGTATTTT; CDR3: CASSLEGGGGTDTQYF
size: -; J: TRBJ1-1; D: TRBD1; V: TRBV5-1; length: 16; DNA: TGCGCCAGCAGCTTAACGTTCCGGACAGGGAACACTGAAGCTTTCTTT; CDR3: CASSLTFRTGNTEAFF
size: -; J: TRBJ2-1; D: -; V: TRBV25-1; length: 15; DNA: TGTGCCAGCAGTGAACCCTATACTGTTTACAATGAGCAGTTCTTC; CDR3: CASSEPYTVYNEQFF
size: -; J: TRBJ2-2; D: TRBD1; V: TRBV6-5; length: 15; DNA: TGTGCCAGCACCCTTGACAGGGCGAACACCGGGGAGCTGTTTTTT; CDR3: CASTLDRANTGELFF
size: few; J: TRBJ1-2; D: -; V: TRBV12-3/TRBV12-4; length: 12; DNA: TGTGCCAGCCGATTCGGCGGATATGGCTACACCTTC; CDR3: CASRFGGYGYTF
size: -; J: TRBJ2-5; D: TRBD2; V: TRBV3-1/TRBV3-2; length: 13; DNA: TGTGCCAGCAGCCAAGGGGGGGGTGGGACCCAGTACTTC; CDR3: CASSQGGGGTQYF
size: -; J: TRBJ2-7; D: -; V: TRBV2; length: 16; DNA: TGTGCCAGCGGGATCACCGGGACACACAACTCCTACGAGCAGTACTTC; CDR3: CASGITGTHNSYEQYF
size: -; J: TRBJ1-1; D: TRBD1; V: TRBV10-3; length: 14; DNA: TGTGCCATCGAGGCTGAGGGGGCGAGGACTGAAGCTTTCTTT; CDR3: CAIEAEGARTEAFF
size: once; J: TRBJ1-5; D: -; V: TRBV9; length: 15; DNA: TGTGCCAGCAGCGTAGGGGGGGCGAGCAATCAGCCCCAGCATTTT; CDR3: CASSVGGASNQPQHF
size: -; J: TRBJ1-3; D: -; V: TRBV5-1; length: 15; DNA: TGCGCCAGCAGCTTGGTGGAGGGAGGCGCAAACACCATATATTTT; CDR3: CASSLVEGGANTIYF
size: few; J: TRBJ1-2; D: -; V: TRBV3-1/TRBV3-2; length: 12; DNA: TGTGCCAGCAGCCAAGGCGTCTATGGCTACACCTTC; CDR3: CASSQGVYGYTF
size: -; J: TRBJ2-4; D: -; V: TRBV3-1/TRBV3-2; length: 16; DNA: TGTGCCAGCAGCTCTAAGGGACTCCTAGCCAAAAACATTCAGTACTTC; CDR3: CASSSKGLLAKNIQYF
size: -; J: TRBJ1-1; D: TRBD1; V: TRBV18; length: 16; DNA: TGTGCCAGCTCACCAAGCGACAGGGAGGAGAACACTGAAGCTTTCTTT; CDR3: CASSPSDREENTEAFF
size: -; J: TRBJ1-1; D: -; V: TRBV11-3; length: 14; DNA: TGTGCCAGCAGCTTATCGGGACGGAACACTGAAGCTTTCTTT; CDR3: CASSLSGRNTEAFF
size: -; J: TRBJ1-1; D: -; V: TRBV9; length: 14; DNA: TGTGCCAGCAGCGAGGGACAAGTGAACACTGAAGCTTTCTTT; CDR3: CASSEGQVNTEAFF
size: once; J: TRBJ2-3; D: -; V: TRBV9; length: 14; DNA: TGTGCCAGCAGCGTAGGGGGAACAGGAGATACGCAGTATTTT; CDR3: CASSVGGTGDTQYF
size: -; J: TRBJ2-3; D: -; V: TRBV2; length: 16; DNA: TGTGCCAGCAGTGATCGTGGGGGCTTTAGCACAGATACGCAGTATTTT; CDR3: CASSDRGGFSTDTQYF
size: -; J: TRBJ2-2; D: TRBD1; V: TRBV7-3; length: 15; DNA: TGTGCCAGCAGCTTGGGACAGGGTAACACCGGGGAGCTGTTTTTT; CDR3: CASSLGQGNTGELFF
size: few; J: TRBJ2-7; D: -; V: TRBV9; length: 12; DNA: TGTGCCAGCAGCAGACGGGACAACGAGCAGTACTTC; CDR3: CASSRRDNEQYF
size: -; J: TRBJ2-5; D: -; V: TRBV12-3/TRBV12-4; length: 13; DNA: TGTGCCAGCAGTTTGTCGGGTGGGGAGACCCAGTACTTC; CDR3: CASSLSGGETQYF
size: -; J: TRBJ1-2; D: -; V: TRBV5-4; length: 14; DNA: TGTGCCAGCAGCTTAAGGGGAATGGTCTATGGCTACACCTTC; CDR3: CASSLRGMVYGYTF
size: -; J: TRBJ2-5; D: -; V: TRBV6-2/TRBV6-3; length: 12; DNA: TGTGCCAGCAGTCCCCACGTGGAGACCCAGTACTTC; CDR3: CASSPHVETQYF
size: -; J: TRBJ2-7; D: -; V: TRBV27; length: 13; DNA: TGTGCCAGCTCTTGGACAGTTGGATACGAGCAGTACTTC; CDR3: CASSWTVGYEQYF
size: -; J: TRBJ1-3; D: -; V: TRBV7-2; length: 15; DNA: TGTGCCAGCAGCCCGGGATCGGGGAGTATAGGCACCATATATTTT; CDR3: CASSPGSGSIGTIYF
size: -; J: TRBJ2-7; D: TRBD1; V: TRBV30; length: 15; DNA: TGTGCCTGGAGTGCCCGGGACAGTCATAACAACGAGCAGTACTTC; CDR3: CAWSARDSHNNEQYF
size: once; J: TRBJ1-2; D: -; V: TRBV5-5; length: 15; DNA: TGTGCCAGCAGCTTAGGAGGAATAGGCAACTATGGCTACACCTTC; CDR3: CASSLGGIGNYGYTF
size: -; J: TRBJ1-2; D: TRBD1; V: TRBV27; length: 16; DNA: TGTGCCAGCACCAATAAGACAGGGGGGGTTAGTTATGGCTACACCTTC; CDR3: CASTNKTGGVSYGYTF
size: -; J: TRBJ1-4; D: TRBD1; V: TRBV6-5; length: 16; DNA: TGTGCCAGCAGTTACCGGACAGGGGTTGGAAATGAAAAACTGTTTTTT; CDR3: CASSYRTGVGNEKLFF
size: -; J: TRBJ2-7; D: -; V: TRBV6-5; length: 14; DNA: TGTGCCAGCAGTCCATCGAGGAGCTCCTACGAGCAGTACTTC; CDR3: CASSPSRSSYEQYF
size: -; J: TRBJ2-3; D: -; V: TRBV4-3; length: 15; DNA: TGCGCCAGCAGCCAAGAGAATCGACAGGCAGATACGCAGTATTTT; CDR3: CASSQENRQADTQYF
size: -; J: TRBJ2-1; D: -; V: TRBV7-9; length: 14; DNA: TGTGCCAGCAGCTTCCATTGGGACCACAATGAGCAGTTCTTC; CDR3: CASSFHWDHNEQFF
size: -; J: TRBJ2-1; D: TRBD2; V: TRBV11-3; length: 16; DNA: TGTGCCAGCAGCTTAGGAGTAGAGCGGGGGGTCGATGAGCAGTTCTTC; CDR3: CASSLGVERGVDEQFF
size: -; J: TRBJ1-4; D: TRBD1; V: TRBV30; length: 16; DNA: TGTGCCTGGAGATTGGGTGCGACAGGGGGCCGGGAAAAACTGTTTTTT; CDR3: CAWRLGATGGREKLFF
size: -; J: TRBJ1-5; D: TRBD1; V: TRBV28; length: 16; DNA: TGTGCCAGCAGTATTCCGGGACAGGGACTCAATCAGCCCCAGCATTTT; CDR3: CASSIPGQGLNQPQHF
size: -; J: TRBJ1-5; D: -; V: TRBV10-2; length: 13; DNA: TGCGCCAGCAGCAGAAATAGCAATCAGCCCCAGCATTTT; CDR3: CASSRNSNQPQHF
size: -; J: TRBJ1-4; D: -; V: TRBV9; length: 16; DNA: TGTGCCAGCAGCGGGTATTTGGAGGGGGCTAATGAAAAACTGTTTTTT; CDR3: CASSGYLEGANEKLFF
size: -; J: TRBJ2-1; D: -; V: TRBV28; length: 19; DNA: TGTGCCAGCAGTTTGGGTTTGTGGTCCGGGGGGACAGAATACAATGAGCAGTTCTTC; CDR3: CASSLGLWSGGTEYNEQFF